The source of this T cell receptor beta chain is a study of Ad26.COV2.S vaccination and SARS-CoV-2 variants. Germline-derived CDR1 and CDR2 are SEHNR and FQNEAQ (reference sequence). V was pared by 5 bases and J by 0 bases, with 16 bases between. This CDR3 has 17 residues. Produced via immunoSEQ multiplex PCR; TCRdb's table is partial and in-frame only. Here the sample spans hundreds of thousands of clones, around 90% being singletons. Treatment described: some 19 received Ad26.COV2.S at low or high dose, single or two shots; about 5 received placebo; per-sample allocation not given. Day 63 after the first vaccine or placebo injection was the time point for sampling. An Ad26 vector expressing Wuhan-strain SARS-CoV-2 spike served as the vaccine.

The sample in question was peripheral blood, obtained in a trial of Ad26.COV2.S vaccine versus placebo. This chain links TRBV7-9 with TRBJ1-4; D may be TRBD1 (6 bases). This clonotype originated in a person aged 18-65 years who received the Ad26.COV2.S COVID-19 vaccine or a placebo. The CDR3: CASSDQGTRATNEKLFF. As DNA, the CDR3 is TGTGCCAGCAGCGACCAGGGGACCAGGGCAACTAATGAAAAACTGTTTTTT.